A single sample is the source of the 31 T cell receptor beta chains below, sequenced in a study of shared clonotypes between healthy human individuals. Assay: immunoSEQ multiplex PCR; the TCRdb copy retains only in-frame clones and omits some. Of 950,000 to 1,100,000 clones in the sample, more than 60% were seen once. Sequencing input: memory CD4+ T cells sorted from blood. Stated subset: CD45RA-negative fraction. Receptor source: a man aged 18 to 30 in good health.

This chain links TRBV11-1 with TRBJ1-2; D remains unclear. Trimming removed 1 base from V and 3 bases from J, with 6 bases in between. The germline V gene has CDR1 SGHAT and CDR2 FQDESV (reference sequence). CDR3 size: 13 residues. As DNA, the CDR3 is TGTGCCAGCAGCTTAGTGGGAGACTATGGCTACACCTTC. It translates to CASSLVGDYGYTF.

As concerns this clone: Distinct nucleotide sequences in the sample also encode this CDR3. The chain combines TRBV5-1 with TRBJ1-1; D gene unclear. CDR1 is SGHRS, CDR2 YFSETQ, per germline. This CDR3 contains 14 residues. The V and J ends lost 0 bases and 0 bases respectively, with 6 bases between them. The CDR3 DNA reads as TGCGCCAGCAGCTTGGTCGGCATGAACACTGAAGCTTTCTTT. It encodes CASSLVGMNTEAFF.

In nucleotides, the CDR3 is TGTGCCAGCAGCTTGCCGAGGACAGGTACAACTAATGAAAAACTGTTTTTT. This translates into CASSLPRTGTTNEKLFF. The J gene is TRBJ1-4, the V gene TRBV5-6, with 7 nucleotides matching TRBD1. Per the germline V gene, CDR1 is SGHDT and CDR2 is YYEEEE. The junction had 6 bases not matched to a gene; V was cut back by 1 base and J by 0 bases. There are 17 residues in the CDR3.

V is TRBV2 and J is TRBJ2-2; D gene ambiguous. The CDR3 length is 14 residues. In germline, CDR1 is SNHLY, CDR2 FYNNEI. The V end lost 2 bases, the J end lost 3 bases, and 7 bases lay between the germline ends. CDR3 in DNA: TGTGCCAGCAGTGAACTCCGGGACACCGGGGAGCTGTTTTTT. Translation gives CASSELRDTGELFF.

The chain uses TRBV5-1 and TRBJ2-2; no reliable D call. The germline CDR1 and CDR2 sequences are SGHRS and YFSETQ. This CDR3 has 12 residues. V lost 5 bases and J lost 4, with 6 bases in between. CDR3 in DNA: TGCGCCAGCAGTCATGGCACCGGGGAGCTGTTTTTT. Translation: CASSHGTGELFF.

The chain combines TRBV5-1 with TRBJ2-3, with TRBD2 matching 8 bases. The CDR3 has 14 residues. Per germline, CDR1 SGHRS and CDR2 YFSETQ. Trimming at V came to 0 bases and at J to 8 bases, leaving 5 bases not matched to a gene. CDR3 nucleotides: TGCGCCAGCAGCTTGGTTGTAGCGGGGCGTACGCAGTATTTT. Its translation is CASSLVVAGRTQYF.

This sequence joins TRBV9 and TRBJ2-3, with TRBD2 matching over 12 bases. The trim removed 3 bases at V and 9 bases at J, leaving 14 bases unmatched. The CDR3 sequence is 17 residues long. CDR1 is SGDLS, CDR2 YYNGEE, per germline. CDR3 amino acids: CASSADVGLAGFRTQYF. The CDR3 DNA sequence: TGTGCCAGCAGCGCAGACGTAGGACTAGCGGGATTCAGGACGCAGTATTTT.

The J gene is TRBJ2-4, the V gene TRBV6-1; D unclear. The CDR3 spans 15 residues. Germline loops: CDR1 MNHNS, CDR2 SASEGT. Trimming pared 2 bases from V and 2 bases from J, leaving 10 bases between. The CDR3, as DNA: TGTGCCAGCAGTGAACGGGTGATGTCCAAAAACATTCAGTACTTC. Its translation: CASSERVMSKNIQYF.

The chain links TRBV18 to TRBJ1-5; D ambiguous. V gave up 6 bases and J gave up 2 bases, with 11 bases separating them. Germline values: CDR1 KGHSH, CDR2 LQKENI. The CDR3 loop spans 14 amino acids. CDR3 nucleotide sequence: TGTGCCAGCTCTTTCTCTACAGGCAATCAGCCCCAGCATTTT. Its translation is CASSFSTGNQPQHF. Based on the CDR3 plus reference TRBV18 and TRBJ1-5, the full variable domain is NAGVMQNPRHLVRRRGQEARLRCSPMKGHSHVYWYRQLPEEGLKFMVYLQKENIIDESGMPKERFSAEFPKEGPSILRIQQVVRGDSAAYFCASSFSTGNQPQHFGDGTRLSIL.

The chain uses TRBV7-9 and TRBJ2-3; a weak D match, TRBD2 (5 bases). CDR1 and CDR2 (germline): SEHNR, FQNEAQ (reference sequence). The V end was cut by 5 bases, the J end by 0 bases, with 18 bases between. CDR3 length: 17 amino acids. CDR3 residues: CASSPGLVSLSTDTQYF. CDR3 nucleotides: TGTGCCAGCAGCCCTGGACTCGTTTCCCTTAGCACAGATACGCAGTATTTT.

This rearrangement joins TRBV4-2 to TRBJ2-7; a weak D match, TRBD2 (6 bases). The CDR3 totals 17 residues. V dropped 6 bases and J dropped 3 bases, with 24 bases sitting between them. Germline assignment: CDR1 LGHNA and CDR2 YNFKEQ. The CDR3 here is CASSEGPNPTGSYEQYF. The CDR3 bases are TGTGCCAGCAGTGAGGGCCCAAACCCAACCGGGAGCTACGAGCAGTACTTC.

The genes are TRBV2 and TRBJ1-2, with D possibly TRBD1 on 6 matching bases. V was pared by 4 bases and J by 4 bases, with 10 bases between. Germline CDR1 and CDR2: SNHLY and FYNNEI. The length of the CDR3 is 13 residues. Here the CDR3 reads CASSATTGYGYTF. DNA of the CDR3: TGTGCCAGCAGTGCGACGACAGGCTATGGCTACACCTTC.

The sample holds a few counts of this clone. V usage is TRBV6-5 and J usage is TRBJ2-1; D remains ambiguous. The V and J ends lost 6 bases and 5 bases respectively, with 14 bases between them. The germline CDR1 and CDR2 sequences are MNHEY and SVGAGI. CDR3 length: 14 amino acids. The CDR3 is CASRRLGVNNEQFF. In DNA, the CDR3 is TGTGCCAGCAGGCGATTGGGTGTCAACAATGAGCAGTTCTTC.

The gene calls are TRBV5-1 and TRBJ2-7, with TRBD2 identical over 8 bases. The CDR3 consists of 14 residues. Germline loops: CDR1 SGHRS, CDR2 YFSETQ. The J segment lost 9 bases and the V segment lost 4 bases, leaving 12 bases of the junction unmatched. This chain's CDR3 is CASSALERESVQYF. As DNA, the CDR3 is TGCGCCAGCAGCGCACTCGAGCGGGAGTCTGTGCAGTACTTC. Full variable domain (missing parts from reference TRBV5-1 and TRBJ2-7): KAGVTQTPRYLIKTRGQQVTLSCSPISGHRSVSWYQQTPGQGLQFLFEYFSETQRNKGNFPGRFSGRQFSNSRSEMNVSTLELGDSALYLCASSALERESVQYFGPGTRLTVT.

This chain links TRBV11-1 with TRBJ2-2; 8 nucleotides align to TRBD1. CDR3 length: 16 amino acids. The V and J ends lost 1 base and 6 bases, in that order; junction bases with no gene match: 7. From germline, CDR1 is SGHAT and CDR2 FQDESV (reference sequence). CDR3 loop: CASSLGRQGKSGELFF. The CDR3 DNA reads as TGTGCCAGCAGCTTAGGTCGACAGGGGAAGTCCGGGGAGCTGTTTTTT.

This clone was counted once. This chain uses TRBV5-1 with TRBJ2-3; 8 nucleotides agree with TRBD2. The CDR3 runs to 17 residues. After removal of 2 bases from V and 3 bases from J, the junction contained 11 bases not matched to a gene. The germline gives CDR1 SGHRS, CDR2 YFSETQ. The chain's CDR3 is CASSFTSGTSPTDTQYF. The CDR3 DNA reads as TGCGCCAGCAGCTTTACTAGCGGAACATCCCCTACAGATACGCAGTATTTT.

The chain uses TRBV21-1 and TRBJ1-6. TRBV21-1 is marked as a pseudogene. This CDR3 has 16 amino acids. In DNA form, the CDR3 reads TGTGCCAGCAGCAAAGCCAAGCGGATTTATAATTCACCCCTCCACTTT. This translates into CASSKAKRIYNSPLHF.

A single count supports this clone. The rearrangement uses TRBV11-2 and TRBJ1-4, with D perhaps TRBD1 (5 bases). Trimming took 1 base from V and 4 from J, leaving 13 bases between them. Germline CDR1 and CDR2: SGHAT and FQNNGV. CDR3 length equals 16 residues. CDR3 bases: TGTGCCAGCAGCTTAGGTCGGCCAGGGATTAATGAAAAACTGTTTTTT. It specifies CASSLGRPGINEKLFF.

About this clone: Other DNA sequences in this specimen translate into the identical CDR3. V usage is TRBV7-2 and J usage is TRBJ1-3; D ambiguous. Germline V gene data show CDR1 as SGHTA and CDR2 as FQGNSA. The CDR3 is made up of 15 amino acids. V was trimmed by 1 base and J by 0 bases, leaving 7 bases between them. CDR3 amino acids: CASSLGGNSGNTIYF. CDR3 nucleotides: TGTGCCAGCAGCTTAGGAGGGAACTCTGGAAACACCATATATTTT.

V usage is TRBV5-3 and J usage is TRBJ2-7; 9 bases map to TRBD2. TRBV5-3 is sorted into the ORF group, with uncertain function. V dropped 0 bases and J dropped 3; count of bases not matched to a gene: 10. This CDR3 is 17 amino acids long. Written as DNA, the CDR3 is TGTGCCAGAAGCTTGGCCCTTTGGGGTAGCGGGAGCTACGAGCAGTACTTC. Its protein is CARSLALWGSGSYEQYF.

J is TRBJ1-6 and V is TRBV6-5, with TRBD1 identical over 8 bases. The germline CDR1 and CDR2 sequences are MNHEY and SVGAGI. Losses at the gene ends were 6 bases for V and 16 bases for J; bases not matched to a gene: 14. The CDR3 runs to 14 residues. CDR3 sequence reads: CASSPGQGQRSLHF. For the CDR3, the DNA is TGTGCCAGCAGCCCCGGACAGGGCCAGCGTTCTCTCCACTTT.

The J gene is TRBJ2-7, the V gene TRBV19, with 7 bases aligning to TRBD1. CDR1 and CDR2 from the germline V gene are LNHDA and SQIVND (reference sequence). J gave up 2 bases and V 7 bases, and 11 bases lay outside the gene matches. The CDR3 length is 15 residues. CDR3 protein: CASKSPGDSPYEQYF. The CDR3 region has the DNA TGTGCCAGTAAGTCGCCTGGGGACAGTCCCTACGAGCAGTACTTC.

The V and J genes are TRBV28 and TRBJ1-4; TRBD1 matches at 7 bases. With V trimmed by 3 bases and J by 4 bases, 2 bases remained unmatched. Germline V gene sequence: CDR1 MDHEN, CDR2 SYDVKM. This CDR3 spans 14 amino acids. In DNA, the CDR3 is TGTGCCAGCAGTTTGGGACAGCTTAATGAAAAACTGTTTTTT. Protein: CASSLGQLNEKLFF.

The V call is TRBV6-1, the J call TRBJ1-3; D may be TRBD1 (5 bases). This CDR3 region has 15 residues. From germline, CDR1 is MNHNS and CDR2 SASEGT. V lost 10 bases, J lost 0 bases, and 16 bases lay in between. CDR3: CATLPGGYSGNTIYF. The CDR3, as DNA: TGTGCCACCCTGCCGGGGGGTTACTCTGGAAACACCATATATTTT.

This clone was seen many times. Other DNA variants within this sample encode the same CDR3. For the CDR3, the DNA is TGCGCCAGCAGCTCCGGGACAGGAAACACTGAAGCTTTCTTT. Translated: CASSSGTGNTEAFF. This chain links TRBV5-1 with TRBJ1-1; 8 nucleotides match TRBD1. The CDR3 is 14 amino acids. V dropped 3 bases and J dropped 2; count of bases not matched to a gene: 3. The germline V gene has CDR1 SGHRS and CDR2 YFSETQ.

The CDR3 region has the DNA TGTGCCAGCAGTGGCCTCACGGGGAACACTGAAGCTTTCTTT. Its protein is CASSGLTGNTEAFF. The J gene is TRBJ1-1, the V gene TRBV6-1; D unclear. Germline CDR1 is MNHNS and CDR2 is SASEGT. V dropped 4 bases and J dropped 1 base, with 10 bases sitting between them. The CDR3 is made up of 14 amino acids.

Many counts were recorded for this clone. CDR3 coding DNA: TGTGCCAGCAGCCTCTCCTGGGGGCAGTACTTC. Translation: CASSLSWGQYF. V usage is TRBV6-5 and J usage is TRBJ2-7; no definite D call. Germline V gives CDR1 MNHEY, CDR2 SVGAGI. The V and J ends lost 6 bases and 9 bases respectively, with 12 bases between them. CDR3 size: 11 residues.

J is TRBJ2-1 and V is TRBV5-4; unclear D gene. The CDR3 length is 12 residues. Trimming pared 1 base from V and 10 bases from J, leaving 9 bases between. CDR1 SGHNT and CDR2 YYREEE come from the germline V gene (reference sequence). The CDR3 DNA reads TGTGCCAGCAGCTTGAAAGATTTCGAGCAGTTCTTC. Amino acids: CASSLKDFEQFF.

The chain combines TRBV6-1 with TRBJ1-3, with D hard to call. With 2 bases removed from V and 4 bases from J, the gap between germline ends came to 6 bases. The CDR3 contains 13 residues. Germline loops: CDR1 MNHNS, CDR2 SASEGT. This CDR3 reads CASSENEGNTIYF. The CDR3, as DNA: TGTGCCAGCAGTGAAAATGAGGGAAACACCATATATTTT.

The chain has TRBV4-1 and TRBJ2-5; TRBD2 aligns across 9 bases. V trimming: 1 base; J trimming: 5 bases; junction bases outside the gene matches: 11. CDR1 MGHRA and CDR2 YSYEKL come from the germline V gene. This CDR3 has 17 amino acids. CDR3 sequence (DNA): TGCGCCAGCAGCCAAGGGGTGACTAGCGGACCCGGGGAGACCCAGTACTTC. Translating gives CASSQGVTSGPGETQYF.

The J gene is TRBJ1-1, the V gene TRBV18; D might be TRBD1 (5 bases). The CDR3 consists of 16 residues. The V end lost 1 base, the J end lost 0 bases, and 12 bases lay between the germline ends. Germline loops: CDR1 KGHSH, CDR2 LQKENI. The CDR3 nucleotides read TGTGCCAGCTCACCACGAAGAGGGGAAATGAACACTGAAGCTTTCTTT. Protein sequence: CASSPRRGEMNTEAFF.